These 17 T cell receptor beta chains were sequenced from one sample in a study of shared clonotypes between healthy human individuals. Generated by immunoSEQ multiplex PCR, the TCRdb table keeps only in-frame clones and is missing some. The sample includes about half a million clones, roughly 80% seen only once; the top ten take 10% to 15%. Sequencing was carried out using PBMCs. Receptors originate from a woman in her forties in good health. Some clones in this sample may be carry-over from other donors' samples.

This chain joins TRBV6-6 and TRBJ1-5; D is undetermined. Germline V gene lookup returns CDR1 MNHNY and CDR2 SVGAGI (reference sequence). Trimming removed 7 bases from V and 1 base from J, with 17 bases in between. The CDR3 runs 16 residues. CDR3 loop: CASTRYGSLSNQPQHF. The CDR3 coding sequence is TGTGCCAGCACTCGGTATGGGTCGCTAAGCAATCAGCCCCAGCATTTT.

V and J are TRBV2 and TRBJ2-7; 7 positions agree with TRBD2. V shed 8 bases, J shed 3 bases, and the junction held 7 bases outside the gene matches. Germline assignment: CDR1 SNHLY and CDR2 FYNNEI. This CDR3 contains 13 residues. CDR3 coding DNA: TGTGCCAGCGGGGAGGGACTCCTCTACGAGCAGTACTTC. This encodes CASGEGLLYEQYF.

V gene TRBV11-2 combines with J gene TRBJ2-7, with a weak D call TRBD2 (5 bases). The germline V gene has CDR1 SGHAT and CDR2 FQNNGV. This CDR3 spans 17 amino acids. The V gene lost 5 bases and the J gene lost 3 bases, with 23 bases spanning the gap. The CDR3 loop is CASSPTFQRQVRYEQYF. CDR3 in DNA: TGTGCCAGCAGCCCCACCTTCCAGCGGCAGGTCCGCTACGAGCAGTACTTC.

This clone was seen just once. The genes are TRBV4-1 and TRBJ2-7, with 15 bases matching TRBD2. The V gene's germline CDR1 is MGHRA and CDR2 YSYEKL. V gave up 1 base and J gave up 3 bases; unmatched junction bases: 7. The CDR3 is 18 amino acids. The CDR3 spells CASSQGTSGRALYYEQYF. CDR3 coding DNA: TGCGCCAGCAGCCAAGGGACTAGCGGGAGGGCCCTTTACTACGAGCAGTACTTC.

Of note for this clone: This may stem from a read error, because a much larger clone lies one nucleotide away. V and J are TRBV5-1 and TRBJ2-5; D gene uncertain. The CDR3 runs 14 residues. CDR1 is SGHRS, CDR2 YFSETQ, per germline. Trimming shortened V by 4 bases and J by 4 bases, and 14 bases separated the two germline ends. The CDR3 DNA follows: TGCGCCAGCAGCCAACAGAGAAGTCGAGAGACCCAGTACTTC. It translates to CASSQQRSRETQYF.

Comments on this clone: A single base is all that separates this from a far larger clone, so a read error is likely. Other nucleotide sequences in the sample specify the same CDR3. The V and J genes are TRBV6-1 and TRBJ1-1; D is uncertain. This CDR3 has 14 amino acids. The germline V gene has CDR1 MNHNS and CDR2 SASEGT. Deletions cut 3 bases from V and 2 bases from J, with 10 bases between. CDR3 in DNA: TGTGCCAGCAGTGAGGGTCCTTTCAACACTGAAGCTTTCTTT. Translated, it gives CASSEGPFNTEAFF.

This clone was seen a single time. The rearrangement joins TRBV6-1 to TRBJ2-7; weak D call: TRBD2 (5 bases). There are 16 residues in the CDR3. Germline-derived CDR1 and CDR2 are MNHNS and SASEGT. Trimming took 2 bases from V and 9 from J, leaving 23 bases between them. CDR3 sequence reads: CASSESGGALSTWQYF. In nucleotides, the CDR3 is TGTGCCAGCAGTGAAAGTGGAGGAGCCCTCTCTACGTGGCAGTACTTC.

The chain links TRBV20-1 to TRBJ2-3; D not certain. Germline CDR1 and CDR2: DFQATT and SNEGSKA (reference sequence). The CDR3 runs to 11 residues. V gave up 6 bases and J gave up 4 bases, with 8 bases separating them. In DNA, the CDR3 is TGCAGTGCCCAATCCCCAGATACGCAGTATTTT. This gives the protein CSAQSPDTQYF.

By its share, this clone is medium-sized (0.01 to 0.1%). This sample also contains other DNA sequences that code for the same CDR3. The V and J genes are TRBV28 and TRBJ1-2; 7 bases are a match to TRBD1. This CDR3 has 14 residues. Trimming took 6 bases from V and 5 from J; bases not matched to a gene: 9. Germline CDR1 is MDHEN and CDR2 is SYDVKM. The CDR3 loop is CASRTTGVRYGYTF. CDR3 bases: TGTGCCAGCAGAACTACAGGGGTCCGGTATGGCTACACCTTC.

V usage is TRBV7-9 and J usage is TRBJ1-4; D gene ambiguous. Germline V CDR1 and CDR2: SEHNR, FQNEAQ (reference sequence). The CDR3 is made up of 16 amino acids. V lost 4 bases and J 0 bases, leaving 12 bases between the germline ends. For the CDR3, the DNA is TGTGCCAGCAGCTCCCGCCGACCGGCAACTAATGAAAAACTGTTTTTT. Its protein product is CASSSRRPATNEKLFF.

The DNA for the CDR3 is TGCGCCAGCAGCCAGGGAATCGGGAACCACGGGGAAAAACTGTTTTTT. Its protein product is CASSQGIGNHGEKLFF. The V gene is TRBV4-3, the J gene TRBJ1-4; no reliable D call. The germline gives CDR1 LGHNA, CDR2 YSLEER. The CDR3 spans 16 residues. V was trimmed by 3 bases and J by 8 bases, leaving 19 bases between them.

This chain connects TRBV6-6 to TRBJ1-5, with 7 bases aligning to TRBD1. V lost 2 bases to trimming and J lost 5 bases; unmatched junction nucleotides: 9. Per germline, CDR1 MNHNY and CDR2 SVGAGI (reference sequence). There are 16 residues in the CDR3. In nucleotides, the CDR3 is TGTGCCAGCAGTTACGGTCGACAGGGAAGAGATCAGCCCCAGCATTTT. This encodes CASSYGRQGRDQPQHF.

CDR3 loop: CASSPRILAGGSIDTQYF. In nucleotides, the CDR3 is TGTGCCAGCAGCCCCCGAATTCTAGCGGGAGGCTCCATAGATACGCAGTATTTT. The chain links TRBV7-8 to TRBJ2-3, with 11 bases fitting TRBD2. This CDR3 spans 18 amino acids. V trimming: 5 bases; J trimming: 5 bases; junction bases outside the gene matches: 15. Germline assignment: CDR1 SGHVS and CDR2 FQNEAQ.

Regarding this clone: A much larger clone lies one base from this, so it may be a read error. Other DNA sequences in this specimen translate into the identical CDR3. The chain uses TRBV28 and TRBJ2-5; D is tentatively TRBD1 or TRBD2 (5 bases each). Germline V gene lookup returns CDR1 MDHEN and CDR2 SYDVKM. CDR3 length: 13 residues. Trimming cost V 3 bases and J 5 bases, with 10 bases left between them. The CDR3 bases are TGTGCCAGCAGTTTGGGACCCCAGGAGACCCAGTACTTC. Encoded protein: CASSLGPQETQYF.

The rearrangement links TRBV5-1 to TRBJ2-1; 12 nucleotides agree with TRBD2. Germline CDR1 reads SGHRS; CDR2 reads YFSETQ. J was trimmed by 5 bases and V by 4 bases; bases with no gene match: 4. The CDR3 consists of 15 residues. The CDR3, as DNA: TGCGCCAGCAGCCCACTAGCGGGAGGCAACAATGAGCAGTTCTTC. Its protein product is CASSPLAGGNNEQFF.

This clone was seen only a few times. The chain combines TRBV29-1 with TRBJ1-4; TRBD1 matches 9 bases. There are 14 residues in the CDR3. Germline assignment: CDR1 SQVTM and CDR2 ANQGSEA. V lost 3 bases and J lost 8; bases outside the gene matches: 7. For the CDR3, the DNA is TGCAGCGTTGATACGGGACAGGGTCAAGAAAAACTGTTTTTT. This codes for CSVDTGQGQEKLFF.

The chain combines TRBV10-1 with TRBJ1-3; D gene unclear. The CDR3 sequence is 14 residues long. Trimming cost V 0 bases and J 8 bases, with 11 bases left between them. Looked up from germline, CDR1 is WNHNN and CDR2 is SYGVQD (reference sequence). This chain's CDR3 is CASSESGSVYTIYF. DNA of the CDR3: TGCGCCAGCAGTGAGTCGGGTAGTGTATACACCATATATTTT.